This TCR beta chain was profiled in a study of monozygotic twins with inflammatory bowel disease. Nested amplification of TCRalpha and TCRbeta cDNA involved two PCRs of approximately 16 and 10 cycles. TCRdb reworked the 5' RACE reads into one entry per CDR3 protein, no DNA. Here the sample table reports about 380,000 distinct CDR3 sequences. Study-level results: Lower sharing of clonotypes with other individuals was seen in IBD patients than in healthy twins. This was most marked in patients showing signs of disease activity. Among IBD patients, TCRbeta diversity (inverse Simpson) was lower than in healthy co-twins.

As to this clonotype: Its cognate antigen is unknown.

Germline V gene sequence: CDR1 SGHAT, CDR2 FQNNGV. This CDR3 has 14 residues. The sequenced sample was blood. The origin of this receptor is a human donor with ulcerative colitis or Crohn's disease, or a healthy co-twin of an affected twin (not recorded which). The chain couples TRBV11-2 to TRBJ2-7; checking the TCRdb D call of TRBD1 is not possible without DNA. CDR3 region: CASSLGQDVSEQYF.